One sample yielded the 23 T cell receptor beta chains listed below, sequenced in a study of shared clonotypes between healthy human individuals. Some clones are missing from TCRdb's copy, which holds only in-frame ones; the method was immunoSEQ multiplex PCR. The table includes 2 million to 2.5 million clones, 80% to 95% detected once. Sequenced: naive CD4+ T cells from PBMCs. Subset in this sample: CD45RA+ positively selected. These TCRs come from a young man in good health. Some clones in this sample may be carry-over from other donors' samples.

The genes are TRBV13 and TRBJ2-7, with D hard to call. Germline V gene data show CDR1 as PRHDT and CDR2 as FYEKMQ (reference sequence). Trimming left V 2 bases short and J 6 bases short, with 20 bases between. The CDR3 covers 16 residues. CDR3: CASSLQPNTRWTEQYF. The DNA of the CDR3 is TGTGCCAGCAGCTTACAACCCAATACCCGATGGACCGAGCAGTACTTC.

The chain employs TRBV6-5 and TRBJ2-2; D possibly uses TRBD1 or TRBD2 (6 bases each). Trimming removed 6 bases from V and 5 bases from J, with 13 bases in between. Germline V gene data show CDR1 as MNHEY and CDR2 as SVGAGI. The CDR3 has 14 residues. The CDR3 protein is CASRPGARTGELFF. For the CDR3, the DNA is TGTGCCAGCAGGCCGGGGGCGAGGACCGGGGAGCTGTTTTTT.

The chain is built from TRBV7-2 and TRBJ2-7; 7 positions agree with TRBD2. Unmatched junction bases numbered 7, after V lost 0 bases and J lost 2 bases. The CDR3 has 16 amino acids. Per germline, CDR1 SGHTA and CDR2 FQGNSA. The CDR3 is CASSLAGSGTPYEQYF. The CDR3, as DNA: TGTGCCAGCAGCTTAGCGGGAAGCGGGACGCCCTACGAGCAGTACTTC.

The rearrangement joins TRBV28 to TRBJ2-1; TRBD2 might be the D (5 bases). The ends were cut back, 4 bases at V and 15 bases at J, with 13 bases in the middle. The CDR3 loop spans 11 amino acids. CDR1 MDHEN and CDR2 SYDVKM come from the germline V gene. The CDR3 DNA reads as TGTGCCAGCAGTTCTAAGGAGGCCTCGTTCTTC. It yields the protein CASSSKEASFF.

The chain uses TRBV7-6 and TRBJ2-5, with TRBD2 identical over 15 bases. V was pared by 6 bases and J by 4 bases, with 3 bases of the junction left unmatched. The CDR3 covers 15 residues. Germline loops: CDR1 SGHVS, CDR2 FNYEAQ. CDR3 DNA: TGTGCCAGCAGACCGGGACTAGCGGGAGGAGAGACCCAGTACTTC. Residues: CASRPGLAGGETQYF.

The V call is TRBV29-1, the J call TRBJ2-7; D is unresolved. The germline V gene encodes CDR1 SQVTM and CDR2 ANQGSEA. The V and J ends lost 7 bases and 5 bases respectively, with 6 bases between them. The length of the CDR3 is 9 residues. The chain's CDR3 is CSADNEQYF. Written as DNA, the CDR3 is TGCAGCGCCGATAACGAGCAGTACTTC.

V gene TRBV2 combines with J gene TRBJ2-1; D is unresolved. Trimming took 4 bases from V and 9 from J, leaving 10 bases between them. This CDR3 has 12 residues. The germline CDR1 and CDR2 sequences are SNHLY and FYNNEI. The CDR3: CASSVVRPEQFF. CDR3 coding DNA: TGTGCCAGCAGTGTGGTGCGGCCTGAGCAGTTCTTC.

This chain connects TRBV6-6 to TRBJ2-7; D not certain. Trimming left V 4 bases short and J 5 bases short, with 9 bases between. The CDR3 spans 12 residues. Germline V gene data show CDR1 as MNHNY and CDR2 as SVGAGI (reference sequence). The CDR3 bases are TGTGCCAGCAGTTCCATTTCACACGAGCAGTACTTC. Its translation: CASSSISHEQYF.

The genes are TRBV7-2 and TRBJ2-3; no definite D call. V dropped 1 base and J dropped 0 bases, with 8 bases sitting between them. The germline gives CDR1 SGHTA, CDR2 FQGNSA. This CDR3 has 15 residues. The CDR3 coding sequence is TGTGCCAGCAGCTTAGGGGTGGCGAGCACAGATACGCAGTATTTT. Translation: CASSLGVASTDTQYF.

V gene TRBV5-4 combines with J gene TRBJ2-3, with a weak D call TRBD2 (5 bases). The CDR3 loop spans 14 amino acids. Germline assignment: CDR1 SGHNT and CDR2 YYREEE (reference sequence). Deletions cut 1 base from V and 6 bases from J, with 12 bases between. For the CDR3, the DNA is TGTGCCAGCAGCTTGTCCCGGTGGGAGGATACGCAGTATTTT. This sequence encodes CASSLSRWEDTQYF.

This rearrangement joins TRBV5-1 to TRBJ2-5; 11 bases align to TRBD2. The length of the CDR3 is 18 residues. The V and J ends lost 3 bases and 5 bases, in that order; junction bases with no gene match: 15. The germline V gene encodes CDR1 SGHRS and CDR2 YFSETQ. CDR3 in amino acids: CASSWIGTSGPIEETQYF. CDR3 DNA: TGCGCCAGCAGCTGGATTGGGACTAGCGGACCAATAGAGGAGACCCAGTACTTC.

The count of this clone is one. The chain uses TRBV6-6 and TRBJ1-2, with 7 bases identical to TRBD1. Germline lookup yields CDR1 MNHNY and CDR2 SVGAGI (reference sequence). V shed 5 bases and J 7 bases; nucleotides not matched to a gene: 7. The CDR3 runs 13 residues. CDR3 region: CASSKDRSLGYTF. The CDR3 DNA is TGTGCCAGCAGTAAGGACAGGAGCCTTGGCTACACCTTC.

This clone was seen just once. The chain joins TRBV7-9 to TRBJ2-5, with D possibly matching TRBD1 (6 bases). Between the trimmed V and J ends, which lost 4 bases and 4 bases, there was a span of 16 bases. This CDR3 is built from 15 residues. The germline V gene has CDR1 SEHNR and CDR2 FQNEAQ (reference sequence). CDR3 amino acids: CASSSGRRGRETQYF. The CDR3 nucleotides are TGTGCCAGCAGCTCGGGACGCAGGGGTCGAGAGACCCAGTACTTC.

This rearrangement joins TRBV5-1 to TRBJ2-7; TRBD1 agrees at 7 bases. V dropped 4 bases and J dropped 6; count of bases not matched to a gene: 13. The CDR3 covers 15 residues. Germline CDR1 reads SGHRS; CDR2 reads YFSETQ. DNA for the CDR3: TGCGCCAGCAGCCGAGGTGTCGTTGGACAGGCCGAGCAGTACTTC. Translated, it gives CASSRGVVGQAEQYF. The complete variable domain, with remaining parts taken from reference TRBV5-1 and TRBJ2-7, reads KAGVTQTPRYLIKTRGQQVTLSCSPISGHRSVSWYQQTPGQGLQFLFEYFSETQRNKGNFPGRFSGRQFSNSRSEMNVSTLELGDSALYLCASSRGVVGQAEQYFGPGTRLTVT.

The chain has TRBV28 and TRBJ2-7; no firm D call. This CDR3 has 14 amino acids. Trimming left V 2 bases short and J 0 bases short, with 8 bases between. Germline V CDR1 and CDR2: MDHEN, SYDVKM. The CDR3 region has the DNA TGTGCCAGCAGTTTAGACACGGTCTCCTACGAGCAGTACTTC. The encoded protein is CASSLDTVSYEQYF.

The chain couples TRBV19 to TRBJ2-1, with 9 positions matching TRBD1. V was pared by 8 bases and J by 8 bases, with 13 bases of the junction left unmatched. The CDR3 contains 15 residues. In germline, CDR1 is LNHDA, CDR2 SQIVND (reference sequence). The CDR3 DNA reads as TGTGCCAGTCTAGACCGGGACAGGGCGGTCGATGAGCAGTTCTTC. It specifies CASLDRDRAVDEQFF.

This rearrangement joins TRBV5-6 to TRBJ2-1, with 7 bases lining up with TRBD2. Germline trimming cut 0 bases from V and 8 bases from J; bases unmatched to any gene: 8. The CDR3 sequence is 15 residues long. CDR1 and CDR2 from the germline V gene are SGHDT and YYEEEE. The CDR3 sequence: CASSLAGGSWDEQFF. CDR3 DNA sequence: TGTGCCAGCAGCTTGGCCGGCGGGAGTTGGGATGAGCAGTTCTTC.

This clone has just one count. The chain uses TRBV2 and TRBJ2-1; D remains ambiguous. Trimming left V 5 bases short and J 6 bases short, with 11 bases between. The V gene's germline CDR1 is SNHLY and CDR2 FYNNEI. The CDR3 is 13 residues long. The CDR3, as DNA: TGTGCCAGCAGTCCCGACCAATTCAATGAGCAGTTCTTC. Encoded protein: CASSPDQFNEQFF.

The genes are TRBV19 and TRBJ2-1; TRBD2 aligns across 10 bases. The CDR3 covers 17 residues. V shed 2 bases and J 12 bases; nucleotides not matched to a gene: 16. Germline V gene sequence: CDR1 LNHDA, CDR2 SQIVND (reference sequence). In nucleotides, the CDR3 is TGTGCCAGTAGTATACCCTCCACTAGCGGGAACATGAGAGGGCAGTTCTTC. Its protein product is CASSIPSTSGNMRGQFF.

CDR3 nucleotides: TGTGCCAGCAGCGCCAGGGGGGGGTCGGCTGAGCAGTTCTTC. Encoded protein: CASSARGGSAEQFF. The chain couples TRBV6-4 to TRBJ2-1, with D possibly being TRBD1 or TRBD2 (7 bases each). The germline V gene encodes CDR1 MRHNA and CDR2 SNTAGT. The CDR3 consists of 14 residues. The germline V and J ends were trimmed by 6 bases and 9 bases, with 18 bases remaining between them.

The chain uses TRBV5-1 and TRBJ2-7, with 12 bases lining up with TRBD2. Germline V gene sequence: CDR1 SGHRS, CDR2 YFSETQ. The CDR3 runs 17 residues. J lost 4 bases, V lost 4 bases, and 12 bases had no gene match. CDR3 in amino acids: CASSQIRTSGELYEQYF. DNA for the CDR3: TGCGCCAGCAGCCAAATCCGGACTAGCGGGGAGCTATACGAGCAGTACTTC.

The chain links TRBV7-2 to TRBJ2-7, with D perhaps assigned TRBD1 or TRBD2 (5 bases each). The CDR3 length is 16 residues. V was trimmed by 4 bases and J by 6 bases, leaving 22 bases between them. Germline CDR1 SGHTA, CDR2 FQGNSA. The CDR3 coding sequence is TGTGCCAGCAGCTCGGGCCGGGGTGGGGACCCCCCCGAGCAGTACTTC. This codes for CASSSGRGGDPPEQYF.

The gene calls are TRBV7-2 and TRBJ1-5; the match to TRBD1 covers 12 bases. The CDR3 sequence is 15 residues long. CDR1 and CDR2 (germline): SGHTA, FQGNSA. The ends lost 4 bases at V and 6 bases at J; junction bases unmatched: 4. CDR3 amino acids: CASSSRDRGPQPQHF. CDR3 coding DNA: TGTGCCAGCAGCTCCCGGGACAGGGGGCCTCAGCCCCAGCATTTT.